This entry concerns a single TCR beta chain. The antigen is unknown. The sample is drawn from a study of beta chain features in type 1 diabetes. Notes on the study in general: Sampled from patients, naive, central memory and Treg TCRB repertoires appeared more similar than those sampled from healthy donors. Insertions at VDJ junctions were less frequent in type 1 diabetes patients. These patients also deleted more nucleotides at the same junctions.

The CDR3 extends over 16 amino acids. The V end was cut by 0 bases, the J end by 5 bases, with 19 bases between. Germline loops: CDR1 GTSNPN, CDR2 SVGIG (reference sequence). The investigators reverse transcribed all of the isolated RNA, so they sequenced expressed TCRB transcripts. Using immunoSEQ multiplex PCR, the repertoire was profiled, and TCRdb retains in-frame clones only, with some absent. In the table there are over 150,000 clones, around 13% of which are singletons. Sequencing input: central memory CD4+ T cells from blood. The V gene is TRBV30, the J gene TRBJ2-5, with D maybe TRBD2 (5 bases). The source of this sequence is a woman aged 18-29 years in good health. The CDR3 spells CAWSVYTPSSRETQYF. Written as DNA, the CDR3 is TGTGCCTGGAGTGTTTATACCCCCTCTAGCCGGGAGACCCAGTACTTC. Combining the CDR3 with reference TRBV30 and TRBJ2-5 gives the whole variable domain SQTIHQWPATLVQPVGSPLSLECTVEGTSNPNLYWYRQAAGRGLQLLFYSVGIGQISSEVPQNLSASRPQDRQFILSSKKLLLSDSGFYLCAWSVYTPSSRETQYFGPGTRLLVL.